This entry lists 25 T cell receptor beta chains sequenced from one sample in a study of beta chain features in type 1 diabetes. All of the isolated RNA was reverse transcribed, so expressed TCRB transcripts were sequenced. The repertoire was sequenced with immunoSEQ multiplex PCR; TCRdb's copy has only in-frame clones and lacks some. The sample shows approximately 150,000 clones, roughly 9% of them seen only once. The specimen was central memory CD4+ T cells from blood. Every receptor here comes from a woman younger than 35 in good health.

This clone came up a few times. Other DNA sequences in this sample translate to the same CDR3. CDR3: CASSLGLSGGAKETQYF. The CDR3 bases are TGTGCCAGCAGCTTAGGATTATCAGGGGGCGCAAAAGAGACCCAGTACTTC. The rearrangement links TRBV11-2 to TRBJ2-5; 8 bases agree with TRBD1. Per the germline V gene, CDR1 is SGHAT and CDR2 is FQNNGV. The CDR3 consists of 17 residues. J was trimmed by 3 bases and V by 1 base; bases with no gene match: 10.

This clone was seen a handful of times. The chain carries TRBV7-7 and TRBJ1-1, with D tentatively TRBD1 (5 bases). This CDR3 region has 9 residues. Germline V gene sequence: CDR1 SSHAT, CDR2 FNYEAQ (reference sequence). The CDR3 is CAQGEGAFF. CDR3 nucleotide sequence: TGTGCTCAAGGGGAAGGAGCTTTCTTT.

The CDR3 spells CASSQQTSGGTLSTDTQYF. The CDR3 DNA sequence: TGTGCCAGCAGCCAACAAACTAGCGGGGGGACTCTAAGCACAGATACGCAGTATTTT. J is TRBJ2-3 and V is TRBV4-2, with 12 bases identical to TRBD2. Per the germline V gene, CDR1 is LGHNA and CDR2 is YNFKEQ. Unmatched junction bases numbered 9, after V lost 2 bases and J lost 0 bases. The CDR3 loop spans 19 amino acids.

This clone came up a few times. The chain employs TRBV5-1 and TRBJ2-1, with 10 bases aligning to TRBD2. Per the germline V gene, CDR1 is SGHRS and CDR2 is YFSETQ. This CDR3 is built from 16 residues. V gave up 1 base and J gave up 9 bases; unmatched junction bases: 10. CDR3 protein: CASSLRSSGGGGEQFF. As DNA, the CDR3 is TGCGCCAGCAGCTTGAGGTCTAGCGGGGGAGGTGGTGAGCAGTTCTTC. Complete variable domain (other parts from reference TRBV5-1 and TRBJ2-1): KAGVTQTPRYLIKTRGQQVTLSCSPISGHRSVSWYQQTPGQGLQFLFEYFSETQRNKGNFPGRFSGRQFSNSRSEMNVSTLELGDSALYLCASSLRSSGGGGEQFFGPGTRLTVL.

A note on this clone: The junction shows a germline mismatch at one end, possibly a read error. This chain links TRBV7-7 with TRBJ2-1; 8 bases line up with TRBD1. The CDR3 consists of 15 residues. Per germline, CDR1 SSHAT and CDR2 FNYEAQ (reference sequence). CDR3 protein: CASSSDRGRSNEQFF. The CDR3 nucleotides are TGTGCTAGCAGCTCCGACAGGGGTCGATCCAATGAGCAGTTCTTC.

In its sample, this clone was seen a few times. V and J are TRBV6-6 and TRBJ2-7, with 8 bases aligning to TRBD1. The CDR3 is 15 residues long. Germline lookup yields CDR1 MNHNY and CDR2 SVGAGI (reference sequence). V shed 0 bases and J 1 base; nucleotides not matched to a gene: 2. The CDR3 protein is CASSYSTGESYEQYF. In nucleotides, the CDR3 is TGTGCCAGCAGTTACTCGACAGGGGAATCCTACGAGCAGTACTTC.

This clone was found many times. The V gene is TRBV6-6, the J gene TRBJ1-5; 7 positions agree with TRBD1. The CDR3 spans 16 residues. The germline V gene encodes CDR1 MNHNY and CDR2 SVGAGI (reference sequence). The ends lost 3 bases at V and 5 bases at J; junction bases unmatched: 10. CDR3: CASSYARQGWDQPQHF. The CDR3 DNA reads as TGTGCCAGCAGTTATGCAAGACAGGGTTGGGATCAGCCCCAGCATTTT.

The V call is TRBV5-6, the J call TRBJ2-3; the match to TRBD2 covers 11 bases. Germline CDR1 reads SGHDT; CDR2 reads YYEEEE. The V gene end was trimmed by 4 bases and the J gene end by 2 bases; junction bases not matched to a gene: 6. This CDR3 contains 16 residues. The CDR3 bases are TGTGCCAGCAGCGGGGGACTAGCGGTAATCACAGATACGCAGTATTTT. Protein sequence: CASSGGLAVITDTQYF.

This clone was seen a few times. CDR3 coding DNA: TGTGCCAGCGCTCAACAGGTTTACAATGAGCAGTTCTTC. Translating it yields CASAQQVYNEQFF. The rearrangement uses TRBV7-3 and TRBJ2-1, with a tentative D call TRBD1 (5 bases). This CDR3 is 13 amino acids long. Trimming removed 8 bases at V and 4 bases at J, with 12 bases between. Per the germline V gene, CDR1 is SGHTA and CDR2 is FQGTGA.

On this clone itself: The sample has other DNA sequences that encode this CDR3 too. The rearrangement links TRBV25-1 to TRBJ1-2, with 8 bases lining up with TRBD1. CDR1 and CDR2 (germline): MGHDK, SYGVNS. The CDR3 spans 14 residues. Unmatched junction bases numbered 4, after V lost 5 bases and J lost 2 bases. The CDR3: CASSRTGLNYGYTF. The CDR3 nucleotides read TGTGCCAGCAGTCGGACAGGGTTGAACTATGGCTACACCTTC.

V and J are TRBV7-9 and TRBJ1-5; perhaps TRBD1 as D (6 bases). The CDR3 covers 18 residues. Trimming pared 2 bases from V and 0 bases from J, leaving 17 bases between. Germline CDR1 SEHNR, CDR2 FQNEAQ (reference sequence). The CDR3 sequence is CASSLSPGQRNSNQPQHF. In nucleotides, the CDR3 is TGTGCCAGCAGCTTATCCCCGGGACAAAGAAATAGCAATCAGCCCCAGCATTTT.

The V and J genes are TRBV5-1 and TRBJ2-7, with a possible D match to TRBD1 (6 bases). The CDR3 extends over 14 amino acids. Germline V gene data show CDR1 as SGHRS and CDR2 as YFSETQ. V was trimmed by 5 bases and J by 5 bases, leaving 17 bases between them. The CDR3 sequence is CASREQGRTHEQYF. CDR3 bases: TGCGCCAGCAGGGAACAGGGTCGGACCCACGAGCAGTACTTC.

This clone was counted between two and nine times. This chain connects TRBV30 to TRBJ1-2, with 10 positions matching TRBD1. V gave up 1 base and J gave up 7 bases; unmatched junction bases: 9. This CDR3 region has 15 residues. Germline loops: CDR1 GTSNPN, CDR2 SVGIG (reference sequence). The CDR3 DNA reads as TGTGCCTGGAGTGGATCGACAGGGGGCGTGGGTGGCTACACCTTC. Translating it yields CAWSGSTGGVGGYTF. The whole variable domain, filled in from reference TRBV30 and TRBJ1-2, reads SQTIHQWPATLVQPVGSPLSLECTVEGTSNPNLYWYRQAAGRGLQLLFYSVGIGQISSEVPQNLSASRPQDRQFILSSKKLLLSDSGFYLCAWSGSTGGVGGYTFGSGTRLTVV.

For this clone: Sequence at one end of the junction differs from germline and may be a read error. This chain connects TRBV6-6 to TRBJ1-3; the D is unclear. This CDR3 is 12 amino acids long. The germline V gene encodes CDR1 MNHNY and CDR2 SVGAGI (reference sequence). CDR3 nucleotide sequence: TGTGCCAGCAGTTACGAGGCCCTCCGACGGGATTTT. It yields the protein CASSYEALRRDF.

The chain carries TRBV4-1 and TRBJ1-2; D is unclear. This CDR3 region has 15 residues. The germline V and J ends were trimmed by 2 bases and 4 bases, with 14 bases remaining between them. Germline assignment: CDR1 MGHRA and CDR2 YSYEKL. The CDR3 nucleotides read TGCGCCAGCAGCCAAAAGCAATTAGCCGCCTATGGCTACACCTTC. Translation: CASSQKQLAAYGYTF.

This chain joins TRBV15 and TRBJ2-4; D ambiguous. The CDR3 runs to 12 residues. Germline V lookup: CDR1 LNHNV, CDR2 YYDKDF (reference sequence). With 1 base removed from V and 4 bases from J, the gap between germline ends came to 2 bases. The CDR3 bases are TGTGCCACCAGCAGAGCTAAAAACATTCAGTACTTC. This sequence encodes CATSRAKNIQYF.

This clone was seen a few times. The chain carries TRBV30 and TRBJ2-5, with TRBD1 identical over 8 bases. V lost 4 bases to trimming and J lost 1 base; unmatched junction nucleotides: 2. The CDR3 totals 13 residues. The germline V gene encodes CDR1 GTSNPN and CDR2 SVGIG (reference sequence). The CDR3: CAWTGGLQETQYF. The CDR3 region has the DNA TGTGCCTGGACAGGGGGCCTCCAAGAGACCCAGTACTTC.

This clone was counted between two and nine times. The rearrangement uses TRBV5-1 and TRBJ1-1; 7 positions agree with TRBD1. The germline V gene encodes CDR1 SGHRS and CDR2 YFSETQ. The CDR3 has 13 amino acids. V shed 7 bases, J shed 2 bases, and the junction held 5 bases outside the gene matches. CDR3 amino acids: CASGRDSNTEAFF. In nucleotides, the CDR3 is TGCGCCAGCGGCCGGGACAGCAACACTGAAGCTTTCTTT.

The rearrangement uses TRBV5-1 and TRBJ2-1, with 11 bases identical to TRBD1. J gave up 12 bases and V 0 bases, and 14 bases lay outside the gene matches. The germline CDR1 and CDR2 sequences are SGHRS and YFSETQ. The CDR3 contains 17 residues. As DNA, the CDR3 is TGCGCCAGCAGCTTGGGCGGGGCCGGGACAGGGGGTCTTGGGCAGTTCTTC. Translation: CASSLGGAGTGGLGQFF.

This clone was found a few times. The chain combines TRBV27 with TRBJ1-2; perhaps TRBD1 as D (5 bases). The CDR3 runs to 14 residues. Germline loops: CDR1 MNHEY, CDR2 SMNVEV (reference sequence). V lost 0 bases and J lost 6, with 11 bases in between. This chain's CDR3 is CASSLSSGSDGYTF. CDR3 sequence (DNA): TGTGCCAGCAGTTTATCGTCAGGGTCTGATGGCTACACCTTC.

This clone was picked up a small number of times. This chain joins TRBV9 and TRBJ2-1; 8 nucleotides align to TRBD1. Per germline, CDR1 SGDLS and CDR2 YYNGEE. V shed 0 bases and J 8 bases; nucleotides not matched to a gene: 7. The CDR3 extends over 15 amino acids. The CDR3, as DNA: TGTGCCAGCAGCGTAGGCCAGGGGGCCGGGGATGAGCAGTTCTTC. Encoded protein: CASSVGQGAGDEQFF.

The CDR3 DNA follows: TGCGCCAGCAGCTTAAACCGAGGCTATGGCTACACCTTC. This codes for CASSLNRGYGYTF. The chain links TRBV5-1 to TRBJ1-2; D call uncertain. Germline V CDR1 and CDR2: SGHRS, YFSETQ. The CDR3 has 13 residues. Trimming pared 2 bases from V and 4 bases from J, leaving 9 bases between.

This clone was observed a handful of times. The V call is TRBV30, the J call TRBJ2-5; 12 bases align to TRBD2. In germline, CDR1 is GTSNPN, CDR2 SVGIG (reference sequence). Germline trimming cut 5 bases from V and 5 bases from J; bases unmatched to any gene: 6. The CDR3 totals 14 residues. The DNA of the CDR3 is TGTGCCTGGGGGCTAGCGGGGGGGCAGGAGACCCAGTACTTC. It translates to CAWGLAGGQETQYF.

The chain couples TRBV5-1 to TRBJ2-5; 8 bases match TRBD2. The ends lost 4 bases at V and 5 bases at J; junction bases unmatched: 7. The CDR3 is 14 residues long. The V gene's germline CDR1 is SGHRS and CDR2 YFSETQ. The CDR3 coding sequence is TGCGCCAGCAGCGAGCGGGGGATGGGGGAGACCCAGTACTTC. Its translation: CASSERGMGETQYF.

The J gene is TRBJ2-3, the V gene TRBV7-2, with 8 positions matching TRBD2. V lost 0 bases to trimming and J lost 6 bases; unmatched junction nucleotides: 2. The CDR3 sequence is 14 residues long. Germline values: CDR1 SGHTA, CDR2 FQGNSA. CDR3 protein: CASSLAQRGDTQYF. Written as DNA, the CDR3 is TGTGCCAGCAGCTTAGCGCAGCGGGGGGATACGCAGTATTTT.